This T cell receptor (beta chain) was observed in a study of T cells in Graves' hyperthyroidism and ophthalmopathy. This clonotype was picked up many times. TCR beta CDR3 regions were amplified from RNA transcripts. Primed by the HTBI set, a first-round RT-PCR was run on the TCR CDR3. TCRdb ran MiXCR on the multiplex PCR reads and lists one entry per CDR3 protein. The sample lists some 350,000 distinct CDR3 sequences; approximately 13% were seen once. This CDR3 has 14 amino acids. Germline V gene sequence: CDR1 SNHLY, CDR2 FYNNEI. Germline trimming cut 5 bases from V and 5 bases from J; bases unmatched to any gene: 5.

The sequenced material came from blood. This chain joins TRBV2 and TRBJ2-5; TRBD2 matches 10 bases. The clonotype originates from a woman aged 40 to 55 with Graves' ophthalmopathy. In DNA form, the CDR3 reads TGTGCCAGCAGTTCCGGGACTAGCGTGGAGACCCAGTACTTC. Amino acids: CASSSGTSVETQYF.